This is a list of T cell receptor beta chains from one sample in a study of T cells in Graves' hyperthyroidism and ophthalmopathy. Using its own MiXCR run on the multiplex PCR reads, TCRdb lists one record per CDR3 protein. The data hold around 380,000 distinct CDR3 sequences, with 13% observed a single time. What was sequenced was blood. These TCRs come from a man aged 25 to 40 with Graves' hyperthyroidism that later progressed to Graves' ophthalmopathy. Each CDR3 is given with its conserved first and last residue. Fields, in order: D gene, clone size, J gene, V gene, CDR3 DNA, CDR3 protein. A D gene is named only where the DNA matches it firmly. Clone size, where shown, is once, few, many, or a class for clones that have expanded.

>TRBD2|NA|TRBJ2-1|TRBV19
TGTGCCAGTACCCTACTAGCGGGGGACGATGAGCAGTTCTTC
CASTLLAGDDEQFF
>NA|few|TRBJ1-1|TRBV4-1
TGCGCCAGCAGCCCGAGGATGGGGAACACTGAAGCTTTCTTT
CASSPRMGNTEAFF
>TRBD2|many|TRBJ2-3|TRBV29-1
TGCAGCGTTCGCGAGCGGGGTGCAGATACGCAGTATTTT
CSVRERGADTQYF
>NA|many|TRBJ1-1|TRBV11-2
TGTGCCAGCAGCTCTACCCCCGGGACGGCAAACACTGAAGCTTTCTTT
CASSSTPGTANTEAFF
>NA|NA|TRBJ2-7|TRBV6-1
TGTGCCAGCAGTGAAGGGGGGGCTGAATACGAGCAGTACTTC
CASSEGGAEYEQYF
>TRBD1|few|TRBJ2-7|TRBV6-2/TRBV6-3
TGTGCCAGCAGTCGTTCCGGGACAGGGACCTACGAGCAGTACTTC
CASSRSGTGTYEQYF
>NA|few|TRBJ2-1|TRBV5-4
TGTGCCAGCAGCTTCCTGAGAGAAGCCTACAATGAGCAGTTCTTC
CASSFLREAYNEQFF
>NA|many|TRBJ2-1|TRBV5-1
TGCGCCAGCTACCTTGGGCTTGGGGTTTACAATGAGCAGTTCTTC
CASYLGLGVYNEQFF
>NA|NA|TRBJ1-5|TRBV4-1
TGCGCCAGCAGCCAACTTTCTCTTCATCAGCCCCAGCATTTT
CASSQLSLHQPQHF
>NA|many|TRBJ2-3|TRBV7-9
TGTGCCAGCAGCTTCGTGTGGGGGGAGACAGATACGCAGTATTTT
CASSFVWGETDTQYF
>TRBD2|many|TRBJ2-1|TRBV7-9
TGTGCCAGCAGCTTGGAGCGGGGATACCCCAATGAGCAGTTCTTC
CASSLERGYPNEQFF
>TRBD2|many|TRBJ2-1|TRBV2
TGTGCCAGCGGTCAAACTAGCGGGGGGTACTACAATGAGCAGTTCTTC
CASGQTSGGYYNEQFF
>NA|many|TRBJ2-7|TRBV6-6
TGTGCCAGCAGTTACTCTCTCGGCTACGAGCAGTACTTC
CASSYSLGYEQYF
>NA|many|TRBJ2-1|TRBV30
TGTGCCTGGAGCTCAGGACAGTTCTACAATGAGCAGTTCTTC
CAWSSGQFYNEQFF
>NA|many|TRBJ1-1|TRBV11-2
TGTGCCAGCACCGTTCCGGGTACTGAAGCTTTCTTT
CASTVPGTEAFF
>TRBD2|NA|TRBJ2-7|TRBV6-1
TGTGCCAGCAGCCCCTCGGGACTAGGGGGTGAGCAGTACTTC
CASSPSGLGGEQYF
>TRBD1|few|TRBJ2-1|TRBV13
TGTGCCAGCAGCTCAGAAGGACAGGGGGCGGGGAATGAGCAGTTCTTC
CASSSEGQGAGNEQFF
>NA|few|TRBJ2-1|TRBV24-1
TGTGCCACCAGTGCGGGGCCCTACAATGAGCAGTTCTTC
CATSAGPYNEQFF
>NA|many|TRBJ1-5|TRBV7-2
TGTGCCAGCAGCTTAGACCCATCAGGAGTTGAGCCCCAGCATTTT
CASSLDPSGVEPQHF
>NA|NA|TRBJ2-1|TRBV19
TGTGCCATCCCCGGATCCCTTGGTCGGGGAAGGGGTCGGGGGGAGCAGTTCTTC
CAIPGSLGRGRGRGEQFF
>NA|many|TRBJ2-1|TRBV11-3
TGTGCCAGCAGCCCGGGGGAGGTCCGCTCCAATGAGCAGTTCTTC
CASSPGEVRSNEQFF
>NA|few|TRBJ1-5|TRBV19
TGTGCCAGTAGGAGAGTCGGGCACAATCAGCCCCAGCATTTT
CASRRVGHNQPQHF
>NA|many|TRBJ2-1|TRBV5-1
TGCGCCAGCAGCTGGACAGACAATGAGCAGTTCTTC
CASSWTDNEQFF
>NA|few|TRBJ1-5|TRBV2
TGTGCCAGCAGTGAGGAACGGGTAAGGCAGCCCCAGCATTTT
CASSEERVRQPQHF
>TRBD1|few|TRBJ1-5|TRBV11-2
TGTGCCAGCAGCTGGGACAGGGCGGGTCAGCCCCAGCATTTT
CASSWDRAGQPQHF
>TRBD2|NA|TRBJ2-4|TRBV6-2/TRBV6-3
TGTGCCAGCAGTAACTTAGCGGGGGGACTAGCCAAAAACATTCAGTACTTC
CASSNLAGGLAKNIQYF
>NA|NA|TRBJ1-6|TRBV28
TGTGCCAGCAGAAATACAGGAATAACTAATTCACCCCCCCACTTT
CASRNTGITNSPPHF
>NA|many|TRBJ1-5|TRBV9
TGTGCCAGCAGCGTAGGGGTGAGTGGTAATCAGCCCCAGCATTTT
CASSVGVSGNQPQHF
>NA|many|TRBJ1-3|TRBV6-1
TGTGCCAGCAGTGAACGACAGCCATTCTCTGGAAACACCATATATTTT
CASSERQPFSGNTIYF
>TRBD1|many|TRBJ1-4|TRBV30
TGTGCCTTTACCCCGGGACAGCTTGAAAAACTGTTTTTT
CAFTPGQLEKLFF
>TRBD2|many|TRBJ2-3|TRBV20-1
TGCAGTGCTGGGGCGGGGGGGGCCACAGATACGCAGTATTTT
CSAGAGGATDTQYF
>NA|many|TRBJ1-1|TRBV9
TGTGCCAGCAGCCAAGGTTTAGGGCTCACTGAAGCTTTCTTT
CASSQGLGLTEAFF
>NA|many|TRBJ1-2|TRBV6-1
TGTGCCAGCAGTGAAATGGGGTTGGGCTATGGCTACACCTTC
CASSEMGLGYGYTF
>NA|many|TRBJ2-3|TRBV20-1
TGCAGTGCTAGGAGGGGGTGGAGGAATACGCAGTATTTT
CSARRGWRNTQYF
>NA|many|TRBJ2-7|TRBV2
TGTGCCAGCAGTGCGCGGGCCTACGAGCAGTACTTC
CASSARAYEQYF
>TRBD2|NA|TRBJ2-5|TRBV20-1
TGCAGTGCTAGGCTGACTAGCCGGGAGACCCAGTACTTC
CSARLTSRETQYF
>NA|many|TRBJ2-3|TRBV7-8
TGTGCCAGCAGCTTCGGGACAACTAGCACAGATACGCAGTATTTT
CASSFGTTSTDTQYF
>NA|few|TRBJ2-3|TRBV11-3
TGTGCCAGCAGCTTAGAAGGACGGCCTTATCACACAGATACGCAGTATTTT
CASSLEGRPYHTDTQYF
>NA|many|TRBJ1-5|TRBV9
TGTGCCAGCAGCGGGGGCCGCGGCAATCAGCCCCAGCATTTT
CASSGGRGNQPQHF
>NA|few|TRBJ1-5|TRBV9
TGTGCCAGCAGCGTAGATGGGACGGGGCAGCCCCAGCATTTT
CASSVDGTGQPQHF
>TRBD1|many|TRBJ1-2|TRBV6-1
TGTGCCAGCAGCAAAAGACAGGGGACCGTGGGAGGCTACACCTTC
CASSKRQGTVGGYTF
>NA|many|TRBJ2-1|TRBV27
TGTGCCAGCAGACCTCCGATATACTACAATGAGCAGTTCTTC
CASRPPIYYNEQFF
>NA|few|TRBJ1-3|TRBV6-1
TGTGCCAGCCCGGCGAAGTTTGAGGGTGGAGGGGGAAACACCATATATTTT
CASPAKFEGGGGNTIYF
>TRBD1|few|TRBJ1-2|TRBV5-1
TGCGCCAGCAGCGTGGACAGGGGAGGCTATGGCTACACCTTC
CASSVDRGGYGYTF
>TRBD1|many|TRBJ1-1|TRBV5-1
TGCGCCAGCAGCTTGGCAGGGGGAGGCACTGAAGCTTTCTTT
CASSLAGGGTEAFF
>NA|many|TRBJ1-4|TRBV6-5
TGTGCCAGCAAGATGACAGGCGGTAATGAAAAACTGTTTTTT
CASKMTGGNEKLFF
>TRBD1|few|TRBJ1-5|TRBV24-1
TGTGCCACCAGTGGATGGACAGGGAATCAGCCCCAGCATTTT
CATSGWTGNQPQHF
>TRBD1|few|TRBJ2-2|TRBV4-1
TGCGCCAGCAGCCAAGTTGGTATGAGACAGGGAGTGTCCGGGGAGCTGTTTTTT
CASSQVGMRQGVSGELFF
>NA|few|TRBJ2-7|TRBV5-1
TGCGCCAGCAGCTTGACCAGGGGAATTGACTCCTACGAGCAGTACTTC
CASSLTRGIDSYEQYF
>NA|many|TRBJ1-5|TRBV28
TGTGCCAGCAGTTTCGGAGGGCTTGGCAATCAGCCCCAGCATTTT
CASSFGGLGNQPQHF
>NA|many|TRBJ1-5|TRBV3-1
TGTGCCAGCAGCCAAGGTGGGCAAAGCAATCAGCCCCAGCATTTT
CASSQGGQSNQPQHF
>TRBD2|many|TRBJ2-5|TRBV20-1
TGCAGTGCTTTTAGCGGGGGGCAAGAGACCCAGTACTTC
CSAFSGGQETQYF
>NA|many|TRBJ1-5|TRBV7-2
TGTGCCAGCAGCTTAGATAAGGGGAATAGCAATCAGCCCCAGCATTTT
CASSLDKGNSNQPQHF
>NA|NA|TRBJ1-4|TRBV5-1
TGCGCCAGCAGCCGGGAGGCCACAGTAGGAGAAAAACTGTTTTTT
CASSREATVGEKLFF
>NA|many|TRBJ2-7|TRBV7-9
TGTGCCAGCAGCTTAAGCGGTCGGACCTACGAGCAGTACTTC
CASSLSGRTYEQYF
>NA|many|TRBJ2-1|TRBV7-9
TGTGCCAGCAGCCTCCAATCCAGCGGCGATGAGCAGTTCTTC
CASSLQSSGDEQFF
>NA|NA|TRBJ1-1|TRBV3-1
TGTGCCAGCAGCCTGCAGGAGTATACTGAAGCTTTCTTT
CASSLQEYTEAFF
>NA|NA|TRBJ2-6|TRBV11-2
TGTGCCAGCAGCTCTCTCAAATCTGGGGCCAACGTCCTGACTTTC
CASSSLKSGANVLTF
>TRBD1|many|TRBJ2-7|TRBV6-1
TGTGCCAGCGTTAGGTCGCAGGGGGCTAACGAGCAGTACTTC
CASVRSQGANEQYF
>NA|NA|TRBJ1-5|TRBV7-9
TGTGCCAGCAGCTTTCAACAGGGTCAGCCCCAGCATTTT
CASSFQQGQPQHF